This TCR beta chain derives from a study of response to subunit inactivated influenza vaccine. TCRdb recomputed calls from the RT-PCR reads with MiXCR, one row per CDR3 protein. The data show under 500,000 distinct CDR3 sequences, approximately 10% seen once. V was trimmed by 0 bases and J by 3 bases, leaving 14 bases between them. Germline loops: CDR1 DFQATT, CDR2 SNEGSKA (reference sequence). The CDR3 sequence is 15 residues long. This chain joins TRBV20-1 and TRBJ1-2; no reliable D call. This specimen was PBMCs from blood, taken 40 to 50 days after vaccination. The clonotype originates from a man aged 50-59 years who received an inactivated influenza vaccine. The CDR3 DNA is TGCAGTGCTAGAGATTTACGACATTCTGACTATGGCTACACCTTC. The encoded protein is CSARDLRHSDYGYTF.